This T cell receptor (beta chain) was recovered during a study of blood T cell repertoires in COVID-19. Trimming left V 2 bases short and J 0 bases short, with 16 bases between. Per germline, CDR1 SQVTM and CDR2 ANQGSEA. The CDR3 covers 16 residues. The protocol was immunoSEQ multiplex PCR, while the TCRdb copy is restricted to in-frame clones and leaves out a portion. The table records about 15,000 clones, 76% of them present only once. The chain has TRBV29-1 and TRBJ1-2, with no clear D. The receptor's source is a man aged 70 or older with active or convalescent COVID-19. The sequencing sample was made of peripheral blood. CDR3 region: CSVEPPRLAANYGYTF. The CDR3 DNA reads TGCAGCGTTGAACCCCCGAGGCTCGCAGCTAACTATGGCTACACCTTC.